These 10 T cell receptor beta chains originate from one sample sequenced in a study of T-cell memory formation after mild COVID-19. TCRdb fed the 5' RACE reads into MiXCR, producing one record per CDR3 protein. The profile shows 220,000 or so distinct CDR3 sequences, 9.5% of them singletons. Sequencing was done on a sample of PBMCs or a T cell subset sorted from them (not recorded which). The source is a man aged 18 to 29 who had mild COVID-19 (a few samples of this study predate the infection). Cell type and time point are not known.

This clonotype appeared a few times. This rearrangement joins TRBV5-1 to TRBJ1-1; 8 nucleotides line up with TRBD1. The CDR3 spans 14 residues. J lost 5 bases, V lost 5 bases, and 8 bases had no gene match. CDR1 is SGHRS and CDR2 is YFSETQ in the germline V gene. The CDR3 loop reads CASRPTGGQTEAFF. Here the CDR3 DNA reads TGCGCCAGCAGGCCAACAGGGGGTCAGACTGAAGCTTTCTTT.

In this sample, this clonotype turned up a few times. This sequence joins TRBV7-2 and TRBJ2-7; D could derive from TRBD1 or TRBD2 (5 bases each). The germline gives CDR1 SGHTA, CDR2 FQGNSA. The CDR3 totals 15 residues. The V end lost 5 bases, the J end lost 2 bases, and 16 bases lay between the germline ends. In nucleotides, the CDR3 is TGTGCCAGCAGCGCATCCGGGACCAACCCCTACGAGCAGTACTTC. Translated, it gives CASSASGTNPYEQYF.

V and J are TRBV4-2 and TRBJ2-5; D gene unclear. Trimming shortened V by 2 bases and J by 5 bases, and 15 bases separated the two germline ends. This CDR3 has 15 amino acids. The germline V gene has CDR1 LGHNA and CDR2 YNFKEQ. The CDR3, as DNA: TGTGCCAGCAGCCAATCCAGGACCCCTGGGGAGACCCAGTACTTC. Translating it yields CASSQSRTPGETQYF.

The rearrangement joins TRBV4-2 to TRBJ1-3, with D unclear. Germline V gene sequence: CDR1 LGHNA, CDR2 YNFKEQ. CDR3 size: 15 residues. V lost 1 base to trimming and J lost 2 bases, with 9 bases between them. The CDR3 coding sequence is TGTGCCAGCAGCCAAGTTTCAGTTACTGGAAACACCATATATTTT. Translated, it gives CASSQVSVTGNTIYF.

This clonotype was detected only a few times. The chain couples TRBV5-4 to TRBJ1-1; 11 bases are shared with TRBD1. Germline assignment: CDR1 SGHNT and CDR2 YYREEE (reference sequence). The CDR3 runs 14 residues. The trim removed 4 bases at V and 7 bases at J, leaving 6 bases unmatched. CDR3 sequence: CASSRDRGSGEAFF. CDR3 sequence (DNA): TGTGCCAGCAGCCGGGACAGGGGGTCCGGTGAAGCTTTCTTT.

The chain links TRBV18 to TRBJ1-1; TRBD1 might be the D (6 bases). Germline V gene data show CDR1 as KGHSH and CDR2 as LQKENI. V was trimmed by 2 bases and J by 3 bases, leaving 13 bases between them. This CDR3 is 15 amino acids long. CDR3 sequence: CASSPWVGADTEAFF. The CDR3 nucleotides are TGTGCCAGCTCACCATGGGTGGGGGCGGACACTGAAGCTTTCTTT.

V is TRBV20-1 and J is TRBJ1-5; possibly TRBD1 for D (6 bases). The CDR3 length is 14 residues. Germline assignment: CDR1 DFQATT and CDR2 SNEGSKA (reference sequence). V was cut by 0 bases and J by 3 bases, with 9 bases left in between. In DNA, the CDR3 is TGCAGTGCTAGAGATAACAGGGCCAATCAGCCCCAGCATTTT. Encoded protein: CSARDNRANQPQHF.

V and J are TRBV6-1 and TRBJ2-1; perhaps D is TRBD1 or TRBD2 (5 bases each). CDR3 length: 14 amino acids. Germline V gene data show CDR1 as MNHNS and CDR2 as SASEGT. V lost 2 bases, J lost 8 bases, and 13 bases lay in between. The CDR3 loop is CASSEIHGAHEQFF. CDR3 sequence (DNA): TGTGCCAGCAGTGAAATCCACGGGGCCCATGAGCAGTTCTTC.

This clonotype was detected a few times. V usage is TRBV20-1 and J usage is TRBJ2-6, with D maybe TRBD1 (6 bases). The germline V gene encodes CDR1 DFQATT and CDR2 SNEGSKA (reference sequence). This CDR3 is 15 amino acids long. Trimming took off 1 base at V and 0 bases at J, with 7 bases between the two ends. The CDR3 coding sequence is TGCAGTGCTAGAGCACAGGGCTCTGGGGCCAACGTCCTGACTTTC. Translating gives CSARAQGSGANVLTF.

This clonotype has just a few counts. The CDR3 DNA reads as TGTGCCAGCAGCTCCTCCCCAGGACCGAACACTGAAGCTTTCTTT. It yields the protein CASSSSPGPNTEAFF. The chain employs TRBV7-2 and TRBJ1-1; D unclear. Trimming removed 4 bases from V and 1 base from J, with 13 bases in between. Germline CDR1 SGHTA, CDR2 FQGNSA. The CDR3 has 15 residues.